The text below deals with one TCR beta chain. Antigen: not known. This sample stems from a study of CD8 T cells in Susac syndrome. The multiple sclerosis controls were treatment-naive patients, and their relapsing-remitting disease was stable or active. Negative isolation yielded CD4+ and CD8+ T cells, and FACS enriched TEMRA cells. With V trimmed by 3 bases and J by 10 bases, 8 bases remained unmatched. Germline V lookup: CDR1 MDHEN, CDR2 SYDVKM. The CDR3 is made up of 14 amino acids. Overall study findings and caveats: The TCR sequencing and HLA analysis in the study involved a relatively small number of individuals, as the study acknowledged.

With random hexamers, reverse transcription was performed on about 0.5 to 1 ug of RNA. immunoSEQ multiplex PCR amplified TCR beta CDR3 across 54 Vbeta, 13 Jbeta. TCRdb fed the immunoSEQ multiplex PCR reads into MiXCR, producing one record per CDR3 protein. The table has some 300,000 distinct CDR3 sequences, approximately 90% seen once. The chain has TRBV28 and TRBJ2-1, with 8 positions matching TRBD2. What was sequenced was CD8+ T cells from PBMCs. The TCR comes from a human donor with multiple sclerosis. The CDR3 protein is CASSFRGLVNEQFF. The CDR3 region has the DNA TGTGCCAGCAGTTTCAGGGGACTAGTCAACGAGCAGTTCTTC.